Presented here are 32 T cell receptor beta chains from one specimen sequenced in a study of T cell changes during pregnancy in multiple sclerosis. Sequencing was performed with immunoSEQ multiplex PCR; in TCRdb, only in-frame clones are kept and a portion is missing. The sample lists tens of thousands of clones; roughly 93% were seen once. Sequenced here: peripheral blood, sampled in the second trimester of pregnancy. All receptors derive from a female donor with multiple sclerosis, enrolled in a pregnancy study.

The chain recombines TRBV7-6 with TRBJ2-3, with D perhaps matching TRBD2 (7 bases). The germline V and J ends were trimmed by 5 bases and 2 bases, with 14 bases remaining between them. Germline V gene sequence: CDR1 SGHVS, CDR2 FNYEAQ. There are 15 residues in the CDR3. The CDR3 nucleotides are TGTGCCAGCAGCGTACAGGGAGGGGACACAGATACGCAGTATTTT. Its protein is CASSVQGGDTDTQYF.

As DNA, the CDR3 is TGTGCCAGTAGTATTTTTGCAGCGATAACTGGAAACACCATATATTTT. The encoded protein is CASSIFAAITGNTIYF. The V call is TRBV19, the J call TRBJ1-3, with D uncertain. Trimming took 3 bases from V and 2 from J, leaving 14 bases between them. Germline V gene sequence: CDR1 LNHDA, CDR2 SQIVND (reference sequence). The CDR3 is made up of 16 amino acids. Using reference TRBV19 and TRBJ1-3 for the parts outside the CDR3, the full variable domain is DGGITQSPKYLFRKEGQNVTLSCEQNLNHDAMYWYRQDPGQGLRLIYYSQIVNDFQKGDIAEGYSVSREKKESFPLTVTSAQKNPTAFYLCASSIFAAITGNTIYFGEGSWLTVV.

This CDR3 reads CASSLSPGGNQPQHF. DNA of the CDR3: TGTGCCAGCAGTTTATCCCCAGGCGGCAATCAGCCCCAGCATTTT. The V call is TRBV27, the J call TRBJ1-5, with D unresolved. The CDR3 is made up of 15 amino acids. Germline CDR1 is MNHEY and CDR2 is SMNVEV (reference sequence). V was cut by 0 bases and J by 2 bases, with 8 bases left in between.

This rearrangement joins TRBV7-2 to TRBJ2-3; 9 nucleotides align to TRBD1. CDR1 is SGHTA and CDR2 is FQGNSA in the germline V gene. V lost 1 base and J lost 0; bases outside the gene matches: 2. This CDR3 comprises 16 residues. CDR3 in DNA: TGTGCCAGCAGCTTAGTGGGGACAGGGAGCACAGATACGCAGTATTTT. Its translation is CASSLVGTGSTDTQYF. Variable domain in full (rest from reference TRBV7-2 and TRBJ2-3): GAGVSQSPSNKVTEKGKDVELRCDPISGHTALYWYRQSLGQGLEFLIYFQGNSAPDKSGLPSDRFSAERTGGSVSTLTIQRTQQEDSAVYLCASSLVGTGSTDTQYFGPGTRLTVL.

This clone was seen a single time. This chain connects TRBV5-6 to TRBJ1-1; D is unclear. V was clipped by 4 bases and J by 1 base, with 14 bases between them. CDR1 and CDR2 from the germline V gene are SGHDT and YYEEEE. The CDR3 extends over 15 amino acids. As DNA, the CDR3 is TGTGCCAGCAGCCCCCCTTTGGCAGGGAACACTGAAGCTTTCTTT. This gives the protein CASSPPLAGNTEAFF.

This rearrangement joins TRBV18 to TRBJ2-1, with D tentatively TRBD1 (5 bases). CDR1 and CDR2 from the germline V gene are KGHSH and LQKENI. The CDR3 covers 16 residues. Trimming stripped 3 bases from V and 8 bases from J, with 20 bases between. CDR3 DNA: TGTGCCAGCTCACCGGAGATTCAGGGTACCGTTGATGAGCAGTTCTTC. This translates into CASSPEIQGTVDEQFF.

The rearrangement uses TRBV5-1 and TRBJ1-2; 7 bases line up with TRBD1. Per germline, CDR1 SGHRS and CDR2 YFSETQ. This CDR3 has 13 residues. V dropped 0 bases and J dropped 8; count of bases not matched to a gene: 4. In DNA form, the CDR3 reads TGCGCCAGCAGCTTGGAGGGGGCGCAGGGCTACACCTTC. Amino acids: CASSLEGAQGYTF. Combining the CDR3 with reference TRBV5-1 and TRBJ1-2 gives the whole variable domain KAGVTQTPRYLIKTRGQQVTLSCSPISGHRSVSWYQQTPGQGLQFLFEYFSETQRNKGNFPGRFSGRQFSNSRSEMNVSTLELGDSALYLCASSLEGAQGYTFGSGTRLTVV.

The rearrangement uses TRBV2 and TRBJ2-3, with a possible D match to TRBD2 (6 bases). The CDR3 totals 17 residues. Trimming pared 0 bases from V and 2 bases from J, leaving 15 bases between. Germline V gene lookup returns CDR1 SNHLY and CDR2 FYNNEI. CDR3 nucleotides: TGTGCCAGCAGTGAAGCGAGGCGGGGTGACCCCACAGATACGCAGTATTTT. This encodes CASSEARRGDPTDTQYF.

In the case of this clone: Germline is not matched at one junction end, which may reflect a read error. The V gene is TRBV29-1, the J gene TRBJ2-1, with 11 bases matching TRBD1. The germline CDR1 and CDR2 sequences are SQVTM and ANQGSEA. The CDR3 totals 14 residues. DNA of the CDR3: TGCAGCGTCGAAGGGGGACAGGGGGTCAGTGAGCAGTTCTTC. It translates to CSVEGGQGVSEQFF.

The rearrangement links TRBV19 to TRBJ2-6; D not certain. Germline CDR1 reads LNHDA; CDR2 reads SQIVND (reference sequence). Between the trimmed V and J ends, which lost 4 bases and 0 bases, there was a span of 4 bases. CDR3 length: 14 residues. CDR3 coding DNA: TGTGCCAGTAGTAGTAGCTCTGGGGCCAACGTCCTGACTTTC. This gives the protein CASSSSSGANVLTF.

This sequence joins TRBV13 and TRBJ2-7; TRBD1 agrees at 7 bases. The V and J ends lost 6 bases and 7 bases, in that order; junction bases with no gene match: 12. This CDR3 contains 14 residues. Per the germline V gene, CDR1 is PRHDT and CDR2 is FYEKMQ (reference sequence). The CDR3 reads CASSLDRAPGEQYF. The CDR3 nucleotides read TGTGCCAGCAGTCTCGACAGGGCCCCAGGGGAGCAGTACTTC.

V is TRBV14 and J is TRBJ1-5; D is unresolved. The CDR3 extends over 12 amino acids. Trimming took 4 bases from V and 10 from J, leaving 11 bases between them. Per germline, CDR1 SGHDN and CDR2 FVKESK. CDR3 sequence reads: CASSLETGPQHF. The CDR3 DNA is TGTGCCAGCAGCCTCGAGACGGGTCCCCAGCATTTT.

The rearrangement joins TRBV5-1 to TRBJ1-1; 7 bases fit TRBD1. Germline assignment: CDR1 SGHRS and CDR2 YFSETQ. The CDR3 spans 15 residues. The ends lost 0 bases at V and 0 bases at J; junction bases unmatched: 2. For the CDR3, the DNA is TGCGCCAGCAGCTTGGTAGGGGGCTTGAACACTGAAGCTTTCTTT. It specifies CASSLVGGLNTEAFF.

The chain has TRBV7-6 and TRBJ2-6; D is unresolved. The CDR3 extends over 16 amino acids. Germline CDR1 reads SGHVS; CDR2 reads FNYEAQ. Trimming took off 4 bases at V and 0 bases at J, with 10 bases between the two ends. Here the CDR3 reads CASSSSDFSGANVLTF. The CDR3 bases are TGTGCCAGCAGCTCGTCAGACTTCTCTGGGGCCAACGTCCTGACTTTC. Filled out from reference TRBV7-6 and TRBJ2-6, the complete variable domain reads GAGVSQSPRYKVTKRGQDVALRCDPISGHVSLYWYRQALGQGPEFLTYFNYEAQQDKSGLPNDRFSAERPEGSISTLTIQRTEQRDSAMYRCASSSSDFSGANVLTFGAGSRLTVL.

The J gene is TRBJ2-5, the V gene TRBV5-1, with D hard to call. The CDR3 runs 14 residues. Trimming left V 0 bases short and J 0 bases short, with 6 bases between. Per germline, CDR1 SGHRS and CDR2 YFSETQ. CDR3 amino acids: CASSLVPDQETQYF. The CDR3 nucleotides are TGCGCCAGCAGCTTGGTACCAGACCAAGAGACCCAGTACTTC.

The J gene is TRBJ2-1, the V gene TRBV5-1, with 12 bases lining up with TRBD2. Germline assignment: CDR1 SGHRS and CDR2 YFSETQ. This CDR3 is 15 amino acids long. Trimming cost V 2 bases and J 9 bases; bases outside gene matches: 6. The CDR3 coding sequence is TGCGCCAGCAGCTTCGATCTAGCGGGGGGGCCTGAGCAGTTCTTC. Encoded protein: CASSFDLAGGPEQFF.

The DNA for the CDR3 is TGTGCCAGCAGAGGGACAGGGGGTATCAATGAGCAGTTCTTC. It specifies CASRGTGGINEQFF. The J gene is TRBJ2-1, the V gene TRBV28; 11 nucleotides align to TRBD1. The CDR3 runs to 14 residues. V was pared by 6 bases and J by 6 bases, with 4 bases of the junction left unmatched. Germline-derived CDR1 and CDR2 are MDHEN and SYDVKM. The whole variable domain, remainder taken from reference TRBV28 and TRBJ2-1, is DVKVTQSSRYLVKRTGEKVFLECVQDMDHENMFWYRQDPGLGLRLIYFSYDVKMKEKGDIPEGYSVSREKKERFSLILESASTNQTSMYLCASRGTGGINEQFFGPGTRLTVL.

The rearrangement uses TRBV19 and TRBJ1-1, with D possibly matching TRBD1 (6 bases). The CDR3 has 14 residues. Trimming shortened V by 7 bases and J by 1 base, and 13 bases separated the two germline ends. Germline V gene lookup returns CDR1 LNHDA and CDR2 SQIVND (reference sequence). CDR3 protein: CASMQGFGNTEAFF. The CDR3 bases are TGTGCCAGTATGCAGGGGTTCGGGAACACTGAAGCTTTCTTT.

A single count supports this clone. The chain combines TRBV6-1 with TRBJ2-3; perhaps TRBD2 as D (6 bases). Germline V CDR1 and CDR2: MNHNS, SASEGT. Trimming removed 6 bases at V and 5 bases at J, with 15 bases between. This CDR3 contains 14 residues. The CDR3 is CASRDPLAGDTQYF. CDR3 in DNA: TGTGCCAGCAGAGACCCACTAGCAGGAGATACGCAGTATTTT.

The chain joins TRBV27 to TRBJ2-7, with no clear D. V lost 1 base to trimming and J lost 7 bases, with 14 bases between them. Germline assignment: CDR1 MNHEY and CDR2 SMNVEV (reference sequence). The CDR3 has 14 amino acids. The DNA of the CDR3 is TGTGCCAGCAGTTTATACCCCAACTACGGGGAGCAGTACTTC. This translates into CASSLYPNYGEQYF.

V and J are TRBV6-5 and TRBJ2-7; D is ambiguous. The CDR3 runs to 14 residues. Germline CDR1 MNHEY, CDR2 SVGAGI. The V end was cut by 5 bases, the J end by 1 base, with 12 bases between. The CDR3 protein is CASSPVSVSYEQYF. In DNA, the CDR3 is TGTGCCAGCAGTCCGGTCTCGGTTTCCTACGAGCAGTACTTC.

The chain couples TRBV2 to TRBJ1-2; the D gene is possibly TRBD1 (6 bases). Per germline, CDR1 SNHLY and CDR2 FYNNEI. With 4 bases removed from V and 5 bases from J, the gap between germline ends came to 17 bases. This CDR3 comprises 15 residues. CDR3 nucleotides: TGTGCCAGCAGTGCCTCTACCACAGGGAGATATGGCTACACCTTC. Amino acid sequence: CASSASTTGRYGYTF.

The chain couples TRBV27 to TRBJ1-6; 9 bases agree with TRBD1. CDR3 length: 14 amino acids. V was clipped by 6 bases and J by 7 bases; unmatched bases: 4. Germline values: CDR1 MNHEY, CDR2 SMNVEV (reference sequence). CDR3: CASSPGTGNSPLHF. The CDR3 DNA reads as TGTGCCAGCAGCCCCGGGACAGGGAATTCACCCCTCCACTTT.

The V and J genes are TRBV9 and TRBJ2-3, with D perhaps matching TRBD2 (7 bases). Germline CDR1 SGDLS, CDR2 YYNGEE. V was pared by 0 bases and J by 1 base, with 18 bases between. The CDR3 extends over 18 amino acids. The CDR3 loop reads CASSVVGRGGGGTDTQYF. CDR3 DNA sequence: TGTGCCAGCAGCGTAGTCGGTCGTGGGGGGGGCGGCACAGATACGCAGTATTTT.

The chain joins TRBV5-1 to TRBJ1-3; D is unclear. CDR1 is SGHRS and CDR2 is YFSETQ in the germline V gene. The CDR3 runs to 16 residues. Trimming left V 3 bases short and J 0 bases short, with 13 bases between. The CDR3 spells CASSSTPSHSGNTIYF. The CDR3 DNA reads TGCGCCAGCAGCTCCACCCCTAGCCACTCTGGAAACACCATATATTTT.

The chain joins TRBV19 to TRBJ1-4; 9 bases fit TRBD1. V lost 7 bases to trimming and J lost 5 bases; unmatched junction nucleotides: 8. There are 15 residues in the CDR3. CDR1 LNHDA and CDR2 SQIVND come from the germline V gene (reference sequence). This CDR3 reads CASKGTGRLNEKLFF. CDR3 nucleotide sequence: TGTGCCAGTAAAGGGACAGGGAGACTCAATGAAAAACTGTTTTTT.

The V and J genes are TRBV7-3 and TRBJ2-3; 11 bases are shared with TRBD2. Germline CDR1 SGHTA, CDR2 FQGTGA. Trimming at V came to 5 bases and at J to 4 bases, leaving 8 bases not matched to a gene. The CDR3 spans 16 residues. The DNA of the CDR3 is TGTGCCAGCAGCCCAGTAGCGGGGGGGCCCCCAGATACGCAGTATTTT. This codes for CASSPVAGGPPDTQYF.

The chain links TRBV10-1 to TRBJ1-2; the D gene is possibly TRBD1 (5 bases). CDR1 WNHNN and CDR2 SYGVQD come from the germline V gene (reference sequence). The CDR3 loop spans 13 amino acids. V was trimmed by 4 bases and J by 7 bases, leaving 13 bases between them. Here the CDR3 reads CASSAEPRGGYTF. Here the CDR3 DNA reads TGCGCCAGCAGTGCAGAGCCAAGGGGTGGCTACACCTTC.

This clone came up once. The CDR3 coding sequence is TGTGCCAGCAGCTCGTATCCGGACAGGGGGCGAGCTGAAGCTTTCTTT. Encoded protein: CASSSYPDRGRAEAFF. This chain links TRBV7-3 with TRBJ1-1, with TRBD1 identical over 11 bases. This CDR3 spans 16 amino acids. Germline CDR1 is SGHTA and CDR2 is FQGTGA. The junction had 10 bases not matched to a gene; V was cut back by 4 bases and J by 6 bases.

This chain links TRBV29-1 with TRBJ2-1, with D tentatively TRBD2 (6 bases). Trimming stripped 8 bases from V and 9 bases from J, with 17 bases between. This CDR3 is built from 12 residues. The germline CDR1 and CDR2 sequences are SQVTM and ANQGSEA. This chain's CDR3 is CSHGSGDVEQFF. The CDR3 DNA sequence: TGCAGCCACGGTTCGGGAGACGTTGAGCAGTTCTTC.

The chain carries TRBV19 and TRBJ1-2; D gene uncertain. V was cut by 3 bases and J by 3 bases, with 8 bases left in between. From germline, CDR1 is LNHDA and CDR2 SQIVND (reference sequence). This CDR3 has 13 residues. The CDR3 loop reads CASSIAGDYGYTF. The CDR3 DNA reads as TGTGCCAGTAGTATCGCTGGAGACTATGGCTACACCTTC.

The chain couples TRBV7-8 to TRBJ1-1; a weak D match, TRBD1 (5 bases). With 2 bases removed from V and 4 bases from J, the gap between germline ends came to 8 bases. This CDR3 has 13 amino acids. Germline V lookup: CDR1 SGHVS, CDR2 FQNEAQ. DNA for the CDR3: TGTGCCAGCAGCTTAACCACAGGCACTGAAGCTTTCTTT. It yields the protein CASSLTTGTEAFF. The full variable domain, completed using reference TRBV7-8 and TRBJ1-1, is GAGVSQSPRYKVAKRGQDVALRCDPISGHVSLFWYQQALGQGPEFLTYFQNEAQLDKSGLPSDRFFAERPEGSVSTLKIQRTQQEDSAVYLCASSLTTGTEAFFGQGTRLTVV.